A selection of T cell receptor beta chains follows, all from one sample in a study of CXCR3-negative and CXCR3-positive naive CD8 T cells. TCRdb reprocessed the 5' RACE reads and stores each CDR3 protein as one record, lacking DNA. This sample carries 150,000 or so distinct CDR3 sequences, with around 0.5% going to the ten biggest clones. The sequencing sample was made of naive CXCR3- CD8+ T cells from blood. Every receptor here comes from a human donor in good health. Some clones in this sample may be carry-over from other donors' samples. Both conserved end residues are part of each CDR3.

v_gene	j_gene	len	CDR3aa
TRBV6-1	TRBJ1-6	14	CASSDGVGNSPLHF
TRBV28	TRBJ2-1	17	CASSRRGRPSSYNEQFF
TRBV29-1	TRBJ2-2	11	CSAIYTGELFF
TRBV29-1	TRBJ2-1	15	CSVEGDKSSYNEQFF
TRBV28	TRBJ2-2	15	CASSLMGLNTGELFF
TRBV5-6	TRBJ2-5	14	CASSSGASWETQYF
TRBV2	TRBJ2-7	14	CASSPIPGYDEQYF
TRBV6-5	TRBJ2-1	14	CASSLGQGLDEQFF
TRBV7-6	TRBJ2-7	17	CASSAGTGPTLTYEQYF
TRBV28	TRBJ1-1	12	CASSAESLGAFF
TRBV11-2	TRBJ2-7	16	CASSLVRGGPHDEQYF
TRBV4-3	TRBJ2-4	18	CASSQDFEGALAKNIQYF
TRBV29-1	TRBJ2-7	12	CSVKLSSYEQYF
TRBV3-1	TRBJ2-5	15	CASSQDLATGETQYF
TRBV12-3/TRBV12-4	TRBJ2-3	13	CASTRRWRDTQYF
TRBV27	TRBJ2-3	15	CASSLIAGSTDTRYF
TRBV5-1	TRBJ2-4	14	CASSLDPGANIQYF
TRBV4-1	TRBJ2-7	14	CASSFRAGHYEQYF
TRBV9	TRBJ2-5	18	CASSVGTSGTLRGETQYF
TRBV10-3	TRBJ2-1	14	CAISEYTGVGEQFF
TRBV19	TRBJ2-1	14	CASNELAGSNEQFF
TRBV20-1	TRBJ1-1	12	CSARVRFPEAFF
TRBV6-2/TRBV6-3	TRBJ1-2	16	CASSLTSKTYNYGYTF
TRBV28	TRBJ2-7	16	CASSPKGRTTSYEQYF
TRBV4-2	TRBJ2-3	13	CASSGAGTDTQYF
TRBV28	TRBJ2-3	13	CASSLGTPDTQYF
TRBV5-1	TRBJ2-3	16	CASSWTAAGDTDTQYF
TRBV6-5	TRBJ1-5	15	CASSYSGKSNQPQHF
TRBV3-2	TRBJ1-1	16	CASSHGQGGENTEAFF
TRBV7-2	TRBJ2-1	19	CASSLEGLAAASSYNEQFF
TRBV29-1	TRBJ2-1	15	CSVEDSGGWDNEQFF
TRBV27	TRBJ1-2	12	CASSGQGSGYTF
TRBV20-1	TRBJ2-2	16	CSARDEDREYTGELFF
TRBV4-3	TRBJ2-7	15	CASSQGSGSSYEQYF
TRBV4-2	TRBJ2-7	14	CASSQAGTGYEQYF
TRBV7-9	TRBJ2-1	15	CASSLGATSDNEQFF
TRBV20-1	TRBJ2-1	15	CSGTGVDPKYNEQFF
TRBV20-1	TRBJ1-4	16	CSARSTHRGLGEKLFF
TRBV6-5	TRBJ1-4	17	CASSPRTVQATNEKLFF
TRBV21-1	TRBJ2-4	18	CASSKVRQLKGTKNIQYF
TRBV7-3	TRBJ1-2	18	CASSSNLDPLGSNYGYTF
TRBV12-3/TRBV12-4	TRBJ1-1	14	CASSFTGSGPEAFF
TRBV30	TRBJ2-1	18	CAWGGQGGPHAFFNEQFF
TRBV4-1	TRBJ2-3	13	CASSQVVTDTQYF
TRBV5-1	TRBJ2-7	14	CASSATLQSYEQYF
TRBV9	TRBJ2-7	14	CASSVAEANYEQYF